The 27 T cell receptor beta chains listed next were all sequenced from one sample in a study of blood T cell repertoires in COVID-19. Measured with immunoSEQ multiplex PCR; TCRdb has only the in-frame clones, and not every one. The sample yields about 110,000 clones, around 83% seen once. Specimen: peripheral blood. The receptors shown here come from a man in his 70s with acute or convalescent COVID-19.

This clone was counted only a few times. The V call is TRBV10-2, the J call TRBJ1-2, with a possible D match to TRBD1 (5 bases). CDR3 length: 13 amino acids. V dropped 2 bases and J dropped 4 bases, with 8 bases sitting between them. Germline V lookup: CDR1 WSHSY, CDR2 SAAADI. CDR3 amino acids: CASSEMGPYGYTF. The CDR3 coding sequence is TGCGCCAGCAGTGAGATGGGGCCCTATGGCTACACCTTC.

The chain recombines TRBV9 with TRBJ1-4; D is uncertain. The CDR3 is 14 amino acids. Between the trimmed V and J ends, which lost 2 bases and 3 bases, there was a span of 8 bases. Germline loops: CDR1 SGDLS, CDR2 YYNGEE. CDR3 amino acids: CASSVGGPNEKLFF. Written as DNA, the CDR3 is TGTGCCAGCAGCGTGGGAGGCCCTAATGAAAAACTGTTTTTT.

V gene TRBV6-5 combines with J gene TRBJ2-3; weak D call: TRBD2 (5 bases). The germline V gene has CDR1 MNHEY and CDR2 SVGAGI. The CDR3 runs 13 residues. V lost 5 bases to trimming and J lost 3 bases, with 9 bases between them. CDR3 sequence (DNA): TGTGCCAGCAGTCCCCCGGGGACAGATACGCAGTATTTT. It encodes CASSPPGTDTQYF.

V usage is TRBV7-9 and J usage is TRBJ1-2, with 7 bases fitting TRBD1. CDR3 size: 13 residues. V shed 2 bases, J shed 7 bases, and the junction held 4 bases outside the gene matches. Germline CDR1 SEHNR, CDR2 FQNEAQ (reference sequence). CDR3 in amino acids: CASSLRQGIGYTF. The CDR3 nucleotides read TGTGCCAGCAGCTTAAGACAGGGTATTGGCTACACCTTC.

CDR3 nucleotide sequence: TGTGCCAGCAGTGGCCACCAGGTTCGCTACGAGCAGTACTTC. Translation: CASSGHQVRYEQYF. The chain couples TRBV2 to TRBJ2-7; D call uncertain. The CDR3 spans 14 residues. Trimming shortened V by 4 bases and J by 3 bases, and 13 bases separated the two germline ends. Germline V gene lookup returns CDR1 SNHLY and CDR2 FYNNEI. The full variable domain, completed using reference TRBV2 and TRBJ2-7, is EPEVTQTPSHQVTQMGQEVILRCVPISNHLYFYWYRQILGQKVEFLVSFYNNEISEKSEIFDDQFSVERPDGSNFTLKIRSTKLEDSAMYFCASSGHQVRYEQYFGPGTRLTVT.

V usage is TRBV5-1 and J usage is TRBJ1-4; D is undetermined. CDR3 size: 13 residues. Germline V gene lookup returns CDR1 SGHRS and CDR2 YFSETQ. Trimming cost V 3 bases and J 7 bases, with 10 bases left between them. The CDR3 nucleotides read TGCGCCAGCAGCTCCGGACGGGGTGAAAAACTGTTTTTT. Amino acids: CASSSGRGEKLFF.

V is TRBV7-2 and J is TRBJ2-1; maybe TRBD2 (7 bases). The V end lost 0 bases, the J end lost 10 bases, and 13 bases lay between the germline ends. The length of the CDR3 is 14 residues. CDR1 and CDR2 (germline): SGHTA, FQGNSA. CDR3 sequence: CASSLAHEGGEQFF. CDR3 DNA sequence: TGTGCCAGCAGCTTAGCGCACGAGGGGGGGGAGCAGTTCTTC.

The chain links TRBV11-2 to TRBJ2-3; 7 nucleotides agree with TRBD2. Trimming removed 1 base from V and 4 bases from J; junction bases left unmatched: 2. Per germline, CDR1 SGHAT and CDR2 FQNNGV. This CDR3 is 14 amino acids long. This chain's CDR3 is CASSLAGRADTQYF. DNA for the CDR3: TGTGCCAGCAGCTTAGCGGGGAGGGCAGATACGCAGTATTTT.

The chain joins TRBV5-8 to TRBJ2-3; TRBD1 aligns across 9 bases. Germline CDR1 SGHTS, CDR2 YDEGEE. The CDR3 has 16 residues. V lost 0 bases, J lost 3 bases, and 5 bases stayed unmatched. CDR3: CASSLGGQGRTDTQYF. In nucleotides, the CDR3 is TGTGCCAGCAGCTTGGGGGGACAGGGAAGAACAGATACGCAGTATTTT.

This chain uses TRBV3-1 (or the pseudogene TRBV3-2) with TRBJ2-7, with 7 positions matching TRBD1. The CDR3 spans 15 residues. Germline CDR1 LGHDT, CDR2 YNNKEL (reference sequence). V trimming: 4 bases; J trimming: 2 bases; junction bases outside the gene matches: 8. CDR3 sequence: CASSLRSGGAYEQYF. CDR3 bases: TGTGCCAGCAGCCTTCGGTCAGGGGGTGCCTACGAGCAGTACTTC.

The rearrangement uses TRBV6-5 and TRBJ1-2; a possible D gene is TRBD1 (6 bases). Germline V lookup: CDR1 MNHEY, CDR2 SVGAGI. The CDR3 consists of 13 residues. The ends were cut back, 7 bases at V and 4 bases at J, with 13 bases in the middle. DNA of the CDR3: TGTGCCAGCAAGGACAGTGGCAGCTATGGCTACACCTTC. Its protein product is CASKDSGSYGYTF.

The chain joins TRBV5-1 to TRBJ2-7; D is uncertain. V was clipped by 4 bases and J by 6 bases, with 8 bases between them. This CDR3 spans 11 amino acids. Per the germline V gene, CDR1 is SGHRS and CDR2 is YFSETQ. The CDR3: CASSGNTEQYF. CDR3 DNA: TGCGCCAGCAGCGGTAACACCGAGCAGTACTTC.

The CDR3 nucleotides are TGCGCCAGCAGCCAAGAGCGGACACTTGACTATGGCTACACCTTC. Protein: CASSQERTLDYGYTF. The chain has TRBV4-3 and TRBJ1-2; a possible D gene is TRBD1 (5 bases). Germline CDR1 reads LGHNA; CDR2 reads YSLEER. Trimming took off 0 bases at V and 3 bases at J, with 11 bases between the two ends. There are 15 residues in the CDR3.

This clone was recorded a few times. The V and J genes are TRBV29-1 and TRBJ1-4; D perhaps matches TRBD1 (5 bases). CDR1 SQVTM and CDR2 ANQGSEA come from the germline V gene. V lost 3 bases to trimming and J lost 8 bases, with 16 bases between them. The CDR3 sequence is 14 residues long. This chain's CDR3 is CSVEGEGLGEKLFF. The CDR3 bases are TGCAGCGTTGAGGGGGAGGGCTTAGGGGAAAAACTGTTTTTT.

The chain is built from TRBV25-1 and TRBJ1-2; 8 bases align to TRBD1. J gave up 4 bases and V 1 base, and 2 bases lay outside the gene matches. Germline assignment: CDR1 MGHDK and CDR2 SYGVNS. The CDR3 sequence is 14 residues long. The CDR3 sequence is CASSESGGAYGYTF. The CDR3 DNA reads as TGTGCCAGCAGTGAATCAGGGGGCGCCTATGGCTACACCTTC.

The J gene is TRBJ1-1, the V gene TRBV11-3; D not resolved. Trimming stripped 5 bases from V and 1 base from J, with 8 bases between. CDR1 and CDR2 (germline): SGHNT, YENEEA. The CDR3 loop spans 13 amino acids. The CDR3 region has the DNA TGTGCCAGCAGCCTAAACCGGAACACTGAAGCTTTCTTT. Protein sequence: CASSLNRNTEAFF.

The CDR3 region is CASSQVASGGLTQETQYF. The CDR3 DNA sequence: TGTGCCAGCAGCCAAGTGGCTAGCGGGGGCCTTACTCAAGAGACCCAGTACTTC. The genes are TRBV4-2 and TRBJ2-5; 10 bases line up with TRBD2. This CDR3 spans 18 amino acids. V lost 1 base and J lost 2; bases outside the gene matches: 10. The V gene's germline CDR1 is LGHNA and CDR2 YNFKEQ.

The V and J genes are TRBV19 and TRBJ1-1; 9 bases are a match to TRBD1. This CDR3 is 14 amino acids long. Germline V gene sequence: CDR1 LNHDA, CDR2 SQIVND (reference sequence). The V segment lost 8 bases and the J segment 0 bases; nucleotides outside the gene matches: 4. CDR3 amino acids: CASRDREMNTEAFF. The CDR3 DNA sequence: TGTGCCAGTCGGGACAGGGAAATGAACACTGAAGCTTTCTTT.

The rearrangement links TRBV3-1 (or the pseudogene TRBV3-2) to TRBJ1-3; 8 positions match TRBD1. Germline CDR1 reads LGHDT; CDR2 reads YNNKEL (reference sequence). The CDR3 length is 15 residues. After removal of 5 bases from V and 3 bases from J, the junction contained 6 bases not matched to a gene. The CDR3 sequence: CASSGQGRLGNTIYF. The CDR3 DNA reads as TGTGCCAGCAGCGGACAGGGTCGACTTGGAAACACCATATATTTT.

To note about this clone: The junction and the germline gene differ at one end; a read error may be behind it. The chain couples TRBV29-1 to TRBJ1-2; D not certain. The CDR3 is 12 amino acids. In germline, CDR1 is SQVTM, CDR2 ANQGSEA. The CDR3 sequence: CSFESIQAGYTF. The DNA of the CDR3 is TGCAGCTTTGAGTCAATCCAGGCGGGCTACACCTTC.

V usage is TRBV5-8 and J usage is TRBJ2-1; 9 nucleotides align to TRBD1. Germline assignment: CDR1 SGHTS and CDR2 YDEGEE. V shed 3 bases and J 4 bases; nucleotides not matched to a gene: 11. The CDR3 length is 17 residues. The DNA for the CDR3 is TGTGCCAGCAGCTCACCGGGACAGGGTTGGAGTTACAATGAGCAGTTCTTC. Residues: CASSSPGQGWSYNEQFF.

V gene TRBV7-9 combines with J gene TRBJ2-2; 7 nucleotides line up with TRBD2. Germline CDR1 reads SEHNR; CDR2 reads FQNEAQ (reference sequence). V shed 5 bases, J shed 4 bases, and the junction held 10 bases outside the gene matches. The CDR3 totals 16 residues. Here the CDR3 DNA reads TGTGCCAGCAGCCCGGGGGGACTCTCGCGCACCGGGGAGCTGTTTTTT. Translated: CASSPGGLSRTGELFF.

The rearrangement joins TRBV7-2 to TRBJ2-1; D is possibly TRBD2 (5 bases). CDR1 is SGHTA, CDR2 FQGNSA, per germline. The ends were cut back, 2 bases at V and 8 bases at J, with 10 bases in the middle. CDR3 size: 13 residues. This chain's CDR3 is CASSLRLADEQFF. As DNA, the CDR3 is TGTGCCAGCAGCTTAAGGCTAGCCGATGAGCAGTTCTTC.

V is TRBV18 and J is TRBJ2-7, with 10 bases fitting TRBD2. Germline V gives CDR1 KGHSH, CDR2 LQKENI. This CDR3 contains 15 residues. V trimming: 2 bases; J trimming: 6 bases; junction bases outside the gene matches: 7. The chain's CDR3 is CASSPSAGGQVEQYF. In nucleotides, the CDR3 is TGTGCCAGCTCACCATCAGCGGGGGGGCAAGTCGAGCAGTACTTC.

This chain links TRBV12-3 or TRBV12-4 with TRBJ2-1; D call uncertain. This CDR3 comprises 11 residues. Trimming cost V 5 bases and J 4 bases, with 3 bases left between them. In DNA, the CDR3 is TGTGCCAGCAGTCTATACAATGAGCAGTTCTTC. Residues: CASSLYNEQFF.

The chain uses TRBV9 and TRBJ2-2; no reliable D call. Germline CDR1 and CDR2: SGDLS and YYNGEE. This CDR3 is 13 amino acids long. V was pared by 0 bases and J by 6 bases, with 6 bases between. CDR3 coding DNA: TGTGCCAGCAGCGTAGGAGTGGCCGGGGAGCTGTTTTTT. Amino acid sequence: CASSVGVAGELFF.

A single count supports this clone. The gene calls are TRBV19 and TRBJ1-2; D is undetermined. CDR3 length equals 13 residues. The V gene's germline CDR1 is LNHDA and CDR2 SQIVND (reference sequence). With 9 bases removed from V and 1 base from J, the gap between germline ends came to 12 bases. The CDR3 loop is CASQADFNYGYTF. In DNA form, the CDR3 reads TGTGCCAGCCAGGCAGATTTTAACTATGGCTACACCTTC.